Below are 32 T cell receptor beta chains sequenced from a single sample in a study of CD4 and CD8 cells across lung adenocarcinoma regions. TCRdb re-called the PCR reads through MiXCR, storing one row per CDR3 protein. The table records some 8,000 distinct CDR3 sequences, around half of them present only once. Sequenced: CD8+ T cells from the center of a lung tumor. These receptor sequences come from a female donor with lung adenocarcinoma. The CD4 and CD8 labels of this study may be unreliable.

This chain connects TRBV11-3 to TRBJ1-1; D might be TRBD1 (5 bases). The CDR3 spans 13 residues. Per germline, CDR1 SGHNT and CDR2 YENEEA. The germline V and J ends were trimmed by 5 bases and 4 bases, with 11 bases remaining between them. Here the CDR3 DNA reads TGTGCCAGCAGCCCCAGGGACGGCACTGAAGCTTTCTTT. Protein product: CASSPRDGTEAFF.

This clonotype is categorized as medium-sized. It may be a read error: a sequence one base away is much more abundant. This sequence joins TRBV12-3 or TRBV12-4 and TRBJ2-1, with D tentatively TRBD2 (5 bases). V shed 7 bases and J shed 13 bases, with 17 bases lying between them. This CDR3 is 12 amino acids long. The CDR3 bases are TGTGCCAGCAAGGGTCCTGGGGAGACCCAGTTCTTC. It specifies CASKGPGETQFF.

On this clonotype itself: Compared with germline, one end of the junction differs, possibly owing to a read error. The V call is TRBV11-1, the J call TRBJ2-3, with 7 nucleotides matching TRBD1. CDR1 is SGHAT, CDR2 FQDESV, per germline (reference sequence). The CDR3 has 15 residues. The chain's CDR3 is CAAGLGGRGAETQYF. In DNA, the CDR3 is TGTGCCGCGGGCTTAGGGGGCCGAGGAGCAGAGACGCAGTATTTC.

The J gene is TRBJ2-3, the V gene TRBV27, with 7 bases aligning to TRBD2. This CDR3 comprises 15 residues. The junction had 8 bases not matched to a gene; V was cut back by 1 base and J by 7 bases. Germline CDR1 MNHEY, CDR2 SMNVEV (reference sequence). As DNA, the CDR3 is TGTGCCAGCAGTTTATTGGGCGGGAGAAAATATACGCAGTATTTT. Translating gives CASSLLGGRKYTQYF.

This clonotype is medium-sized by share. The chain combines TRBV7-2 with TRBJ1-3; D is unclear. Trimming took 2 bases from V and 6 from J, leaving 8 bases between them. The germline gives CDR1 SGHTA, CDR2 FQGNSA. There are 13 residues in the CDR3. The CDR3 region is CASSLILENTIYF. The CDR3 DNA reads TGTGCCAGCAGCTTAATTTTGGAAAACACCATATATTTT.

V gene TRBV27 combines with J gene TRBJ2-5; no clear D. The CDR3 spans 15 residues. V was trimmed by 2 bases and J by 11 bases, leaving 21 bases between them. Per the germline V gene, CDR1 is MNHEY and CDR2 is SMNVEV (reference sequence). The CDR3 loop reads CASSLVATSYNEQYF. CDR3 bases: TGTGCCAGCAGTTTAGTGGCAACCTCCTACAATGAGCAGTACTTC.

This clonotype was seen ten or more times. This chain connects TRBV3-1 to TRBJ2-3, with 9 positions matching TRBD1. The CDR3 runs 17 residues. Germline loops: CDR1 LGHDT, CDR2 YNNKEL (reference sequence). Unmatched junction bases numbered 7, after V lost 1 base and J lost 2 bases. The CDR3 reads CASSQVRDRATTDTQYF. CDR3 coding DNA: TGTGCCAGCAGCCAAGTTCGGGACAGGGCTACCACAGATACGCAGTATTTT.

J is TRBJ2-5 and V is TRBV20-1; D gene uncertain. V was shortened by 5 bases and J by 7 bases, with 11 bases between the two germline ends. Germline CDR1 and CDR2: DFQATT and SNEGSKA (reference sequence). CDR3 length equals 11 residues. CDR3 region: CSAPLSGTQYF. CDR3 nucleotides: TGCAGTGCTCCGCTGTCCGGGACCCAGTACTTC.

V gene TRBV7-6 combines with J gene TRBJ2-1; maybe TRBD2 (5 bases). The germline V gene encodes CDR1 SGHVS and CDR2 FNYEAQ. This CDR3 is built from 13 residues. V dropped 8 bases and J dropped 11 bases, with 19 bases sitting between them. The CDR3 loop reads CASLRVWPDKQFF. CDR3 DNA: TGTGCCAGCCTGCGGGTCTGGCCCGATAAGCAGTTCTTC. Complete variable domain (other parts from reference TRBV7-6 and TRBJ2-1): GAGVSQSPRYKVTKRGQDVALRCDPISGHVSLYWYRQALGQGPEFLTYFNYEAQQDKSGLPNDRFSAERPEGSISTLTIQRTEQRDSAMYRCASLRVWPDKQFFGPGTRLTVL.

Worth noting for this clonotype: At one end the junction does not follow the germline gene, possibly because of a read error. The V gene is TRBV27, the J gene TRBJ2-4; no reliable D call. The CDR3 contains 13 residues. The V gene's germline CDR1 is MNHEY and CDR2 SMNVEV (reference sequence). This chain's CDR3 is CANSPSVTNTQYF. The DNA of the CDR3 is TGTGCCAACAGTCCCTCTGTCACGAATACGCAGTACTTC.

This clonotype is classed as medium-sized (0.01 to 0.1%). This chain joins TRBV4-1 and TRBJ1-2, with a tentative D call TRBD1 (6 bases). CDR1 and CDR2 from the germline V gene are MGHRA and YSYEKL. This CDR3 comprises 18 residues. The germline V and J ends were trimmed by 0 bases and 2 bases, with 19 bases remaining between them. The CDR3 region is CASSQDKPGAPTNYGYTF. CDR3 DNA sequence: TGCGCCAGCAGCCAAGATAAGCCAGGGGCGCCTACCAACTATGGCTACACCTTC.

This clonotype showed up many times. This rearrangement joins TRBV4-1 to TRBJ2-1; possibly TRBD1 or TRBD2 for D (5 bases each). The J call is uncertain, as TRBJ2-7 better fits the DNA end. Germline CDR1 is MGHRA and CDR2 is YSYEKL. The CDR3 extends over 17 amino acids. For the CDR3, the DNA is TGCGCCAGCAGCCAAGATCGGGGCCCTGCATCCTACAATGAGCAGTACTTC. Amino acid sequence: CASSQDRGPASYNEQYF.

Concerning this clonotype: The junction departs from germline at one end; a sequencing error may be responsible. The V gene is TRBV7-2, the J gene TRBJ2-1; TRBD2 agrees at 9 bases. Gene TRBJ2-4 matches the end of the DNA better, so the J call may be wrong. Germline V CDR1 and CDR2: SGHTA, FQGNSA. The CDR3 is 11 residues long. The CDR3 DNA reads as TGCGGCAGCCTAGCGGGAAACACTCAGTACTTC. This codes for CGSLAGNTQYF.

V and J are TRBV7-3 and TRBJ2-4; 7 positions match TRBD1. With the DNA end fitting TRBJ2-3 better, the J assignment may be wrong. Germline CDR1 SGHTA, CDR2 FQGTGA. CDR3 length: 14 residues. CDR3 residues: CGGRGSRAKNTQYF. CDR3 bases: TGTGGCGGCAGGGGGAGCAGGGCCAAAAACACGCAGTATTTT.

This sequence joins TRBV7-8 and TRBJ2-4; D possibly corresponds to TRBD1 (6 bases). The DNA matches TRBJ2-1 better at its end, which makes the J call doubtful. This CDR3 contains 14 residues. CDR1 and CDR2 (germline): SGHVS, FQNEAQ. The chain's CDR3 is CASSSRGIPNEQFF. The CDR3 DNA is TGTGCCAGCAGCTCCAGGGGAATTCCCAATGAGCAGTTCTTC.

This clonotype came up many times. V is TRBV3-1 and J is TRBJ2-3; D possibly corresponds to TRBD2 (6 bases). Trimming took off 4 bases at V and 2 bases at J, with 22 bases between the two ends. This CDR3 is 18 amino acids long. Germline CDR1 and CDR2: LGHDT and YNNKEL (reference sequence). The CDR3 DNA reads TGTGCCAGCAGCCCTCTCGGCGGGGTCGAACTTTTCACAGATACGCAGTATTTT. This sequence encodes CASSPLGGVELFTDTQYF.

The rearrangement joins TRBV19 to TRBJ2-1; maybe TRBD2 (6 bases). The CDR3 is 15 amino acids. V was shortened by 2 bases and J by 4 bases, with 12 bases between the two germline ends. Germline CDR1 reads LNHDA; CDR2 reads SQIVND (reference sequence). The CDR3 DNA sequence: TGTGCCAGTAGTATAAGCGGGCTGGGGTACAATGAGCAGTTCTTC. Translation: CASSISGLGYNEQFF.

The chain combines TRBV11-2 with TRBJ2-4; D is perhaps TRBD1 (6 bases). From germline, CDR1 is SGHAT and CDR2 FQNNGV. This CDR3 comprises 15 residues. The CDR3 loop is CGRGSGLGAKDTQYF. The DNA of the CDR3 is TGTGGCCGCGGCTCGGGGCTGGGGGCCAAAGATACGCAGTACTTC. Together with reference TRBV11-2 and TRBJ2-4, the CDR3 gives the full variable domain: EAGVAQSPRYKIIEKRQSVAFWCNPISGHATLYWYQQILGQGPKLLIQFQNNGVVDDSQLPKDRFSAERLKGVDSTLKIQPAKLEDSAVYLCGRGSGLGAKDTQYFGAGTRLSVL.

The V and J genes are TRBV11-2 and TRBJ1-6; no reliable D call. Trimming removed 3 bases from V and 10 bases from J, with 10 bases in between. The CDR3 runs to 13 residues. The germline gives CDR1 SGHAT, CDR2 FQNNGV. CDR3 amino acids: CASSLNMESPLHF. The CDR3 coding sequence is TGTGCCAGCAGCTTGAATATGGAGTCACCCCTCCACTTT.

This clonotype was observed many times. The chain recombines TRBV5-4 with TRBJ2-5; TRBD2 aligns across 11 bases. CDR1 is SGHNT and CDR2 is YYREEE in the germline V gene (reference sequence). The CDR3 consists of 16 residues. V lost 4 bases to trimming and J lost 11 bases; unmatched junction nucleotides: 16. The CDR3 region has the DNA TGTGCCAGCAGCGGCGGGACTAGCGGAACCTACAATGAGCAGTACTTC. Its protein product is CASSGGTSGTYNEQYF.

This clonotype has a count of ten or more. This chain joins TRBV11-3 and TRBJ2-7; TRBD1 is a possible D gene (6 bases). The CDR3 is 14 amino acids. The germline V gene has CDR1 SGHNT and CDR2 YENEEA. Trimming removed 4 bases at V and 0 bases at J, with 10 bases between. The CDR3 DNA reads TGTGCCAGCAGCTCCGGGACAACCTCCTACGAGCAGTACTTC. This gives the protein CASSSGTTSYEQYF.

In DNA form, the CDR3 reads TGTGCCAGCAGTTACTCTCGGCGGTGTGCCAAAGACACGCAGTACTTC. Encoded protein: CASSYSRRCAKDTQYF. The chain combines TRBV6-5 with TRBJ2-4; D uncertain. The length of the CDR3 is 16 residues. Trimming left V 0 bases short and J 13 bases short, with 22 bases between. Germline CDR1 reads MNHEY; CDR2 reads SVGAGI.

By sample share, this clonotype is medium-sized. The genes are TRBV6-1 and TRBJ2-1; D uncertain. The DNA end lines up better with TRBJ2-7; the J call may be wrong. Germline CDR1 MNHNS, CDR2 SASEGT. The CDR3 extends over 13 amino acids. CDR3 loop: CASSEALALEQYF. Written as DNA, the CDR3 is TGTGCCAGCAGTGAAGCGCTCGCCCTCGAGCAGTACTTC.

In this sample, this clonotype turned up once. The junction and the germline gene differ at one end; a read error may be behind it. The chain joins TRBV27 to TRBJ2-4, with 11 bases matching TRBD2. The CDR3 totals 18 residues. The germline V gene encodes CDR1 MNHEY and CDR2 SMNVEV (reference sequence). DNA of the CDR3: TGTGCCAGCAGTCAGGGGCTAGCGGGGGGCCGTGACAAAGACATCCAGTACTTC. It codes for CASSQGLAGGRDKDIQYF.

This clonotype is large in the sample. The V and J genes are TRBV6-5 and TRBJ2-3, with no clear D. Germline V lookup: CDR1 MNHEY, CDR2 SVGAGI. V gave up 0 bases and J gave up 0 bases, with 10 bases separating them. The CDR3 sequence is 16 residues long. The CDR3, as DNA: TGTGCCAGCAGTTACTCTCCCGGGCCTAGCACAGATACGCAGTATTTT. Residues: CASSYSPGPSTDTQYF.

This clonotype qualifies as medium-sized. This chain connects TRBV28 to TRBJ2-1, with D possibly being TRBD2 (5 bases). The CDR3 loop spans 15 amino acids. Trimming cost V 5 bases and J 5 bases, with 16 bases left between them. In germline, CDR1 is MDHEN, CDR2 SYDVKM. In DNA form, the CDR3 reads TGTGCCAGCAGTCCCACCCATAGAGGGCACAATGAGCAGTTCTTC. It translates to CASSPTHRGHNEQFF.

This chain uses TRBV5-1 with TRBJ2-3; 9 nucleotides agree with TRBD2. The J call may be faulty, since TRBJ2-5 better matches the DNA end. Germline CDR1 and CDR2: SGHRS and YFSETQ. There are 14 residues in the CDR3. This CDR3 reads CASKDLAGQETQYF. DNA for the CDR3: TGCGCCAGCAAAGACCTAGCGGGACAAGAGACCCAGTACTTC.

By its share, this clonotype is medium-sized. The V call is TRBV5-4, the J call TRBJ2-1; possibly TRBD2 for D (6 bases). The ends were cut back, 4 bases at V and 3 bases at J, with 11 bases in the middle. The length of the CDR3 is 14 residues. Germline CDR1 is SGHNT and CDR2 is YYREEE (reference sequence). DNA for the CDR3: TGTGCCAGCAGCCTCCGGGAGAACTACAATGAGCAGTTCTTC. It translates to CASSLRENYNEQFF. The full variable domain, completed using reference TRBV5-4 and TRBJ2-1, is ETGVTQSPTHLIKTRGQQVTLRCSSQSGHNTVSWYQQALGQGPQFIFQYYREEENGRGNFPPRFSGLQFPNYSSELNVNALELDDSALYLCASSLRENYNEQFFGPGTRLTVL.

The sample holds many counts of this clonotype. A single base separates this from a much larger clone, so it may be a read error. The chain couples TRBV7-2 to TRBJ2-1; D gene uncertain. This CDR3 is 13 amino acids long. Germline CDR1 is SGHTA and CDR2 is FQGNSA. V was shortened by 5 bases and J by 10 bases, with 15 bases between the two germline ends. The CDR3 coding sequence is TGTGCCAGCAGCCCCACTAAGGCAAACGAGCAGTTCTTC. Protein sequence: CASSPTKANEQFF.

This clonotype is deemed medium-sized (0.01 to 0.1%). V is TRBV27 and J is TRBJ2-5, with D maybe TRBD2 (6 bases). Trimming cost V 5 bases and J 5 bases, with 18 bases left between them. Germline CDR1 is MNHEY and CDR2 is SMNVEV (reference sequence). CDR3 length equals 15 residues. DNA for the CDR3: TGTGCCAGCAGTAGAGTCCAGCCAGGAGGGGAGACCCAGTACTTC. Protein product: CASSRVQPGGETQYF.

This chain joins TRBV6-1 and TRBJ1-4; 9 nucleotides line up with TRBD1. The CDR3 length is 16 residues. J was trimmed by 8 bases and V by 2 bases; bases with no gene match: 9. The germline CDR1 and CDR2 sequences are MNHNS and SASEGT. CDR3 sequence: CASSEYAGQGGEKLFF. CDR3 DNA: TGTGCCAGCAGTGAATATGCGGGACAGGGTGGGGAAAAACTGTTTTTT.

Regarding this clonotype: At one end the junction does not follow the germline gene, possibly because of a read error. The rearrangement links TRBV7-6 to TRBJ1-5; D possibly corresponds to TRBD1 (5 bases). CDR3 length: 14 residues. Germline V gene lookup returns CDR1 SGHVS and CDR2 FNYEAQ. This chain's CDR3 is CANSLGVNNQPHHF. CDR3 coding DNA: TGTGCCAACAGCTTAGGGGTCAACAATCAGCCCCACCACTTT.